This T cell receptor beta chain originates from a study of cytomegalovirus exposure and HLA in healthy donors. Study at large: Counted in an early data release were 75 million to 85 million unique TCRs from HLA-typed donors.

The V and J ends lost 0 bases and 8 bases respectively, with 15 bases between them. This CDR3 is 15 amino acids long. Per the germline V gene, CDR1 is SGDLS and CDR2 is YYNGEE. Study-wide points: A later analysis reportedly found that, within productive TCRs, an Asian-associated ancestry cluster had fewer N-insertions than the mean observed across the approximately 690 donors. Some TCR beta chains (more than 150 of them) were listed as cytomegalovirus-associated.

PCR used 60 Vbeta primers and 13 Jbeta primers. TCRdb's table, derived via immunoSEQ multiplex PCR, lists solely in-frame clones and lacks some. The data show about 82,000 clones, roughly 70% seen once. For this clone: Its target is unknown.

This sequence was found in a man aged 40-49 years in good health and CMV-seropositive. The sample taken for sequencing was PBMCs. The rearrangement uses TRBV9 and TRBJ2-1; weak D call: TRBD2 (6 bases). This chain's CDR3 is CASSVDREHKDEQFF. For the CDR3, the DNA is TGTGCCAGCAGCGTAGATCGGGAGCATAAGGATGAGCAGTTCTTC.